This T cell receptor beta chain was identified in a study of cytomegalovirus exposure and HLA in healthy donors. About the study: Most donors, around 81% of several hundred genotyped, fell in the Caucasian-associated ancestry cluster.

General study findings and limits: Highest at DRB1 and lowest at HLA-C, TCR association rates differed among HLA loci in a later analysis.

The CDR3 runs to 13 residues. The germline V gene encodes CDR1 MRHNA and CDR2 SNTAGT. V shed 2 bases and J shed 11 bases, with 15 bases lying between them. About this clone itself: Its antigen is as yet unknown.

PCR used 60 Vbeta primers and 13 Jbeta primers. Profiled with immunoSEQ multiplex PCR; TCRdb holds only in-frame clones, not every one. The sample records about 82,000 clones, around 77% being singletons. Material: PBMCs. The sequence derives from a man over 45 in good health and CMV-seronegative. V and J are TRBV6-4 and TRBJ1-1; tentatively, D is TRBD1 (6 bases). The CDR3: CASSDRTRGRAFF. The CDR3 region has the DNA TGTGCCAGCAGTGACCGAACCAGGGGTAGGGCTTTCTTT.